This TCR beta chain was recorded in a study of T cells after yellow fever vaccination (dated by TCRdb to between 2018 and 2021). As for the study more broadly: The SMART-Seq v4 Ultra Low Input RNA kit was used to prepare libraries from fractions with low cell numbers. To follow T-cell clones before and after primary and booster YFV17D yellow fever vaccination, bulk TCR alpha and beta repertoires were sequenced over time. Two healthy male donors, one aged 18 to 29 and one aged 30 to 40 years, made up the cohort. Blood was collected at multiple timepoints before and after primary and secondary immunization, and bulk PBMC replicates and cell subsets were isolated.

Sequenced on an Illumina NovaSeq 6000. TCR cDNA was synthesized by 5'RACE template switching, through which a universal primer site and unique molecular identifiers were introduced. cDNA synthesis was primed from both the TCR alpha and TCR beta constant segments. Two PCR steps were used to amplify libraries, with sample barcodes and sequencing adapters being added in the second step. Sequencing of libraries was performed on Illumina HiSeq 2500 (2x100 bp) or NovaSeq (2x150 bp). Turning to the authors' computational methods: Reads were demultiplexed and collapsed into UMI consensus sequences with MIGEC, and V(D)J alignment was performed with MiXCR. Vaccine-responding clonotypes were defined with edgeR using replicate PBMC samples, requiring FDR below 0.01 and a log2 fold change above 5 up to day 15. Each bulk clonotype was labeled CD4 or CD8 based on which sequenced repertoire, CD4 or CD8, contained the clonotype at higher abundance. The public reads were run again by TCRdb, first through fastp at Q25 and then through MiXCR, and only productive beta chains were kept. A single entry per CDR3 protein holds the most common genes and DNA from its merged rows. TCRdb's processing, not the authors', yielded these V and J calls. In this sample the table shows about 300,000 distinct CDR3 sequences, 3.5% to 4.5% of which occur a single time. The top ten clonotypes cover roughly 26% of the sample.

Of note for this clonotype: The antigen this receptor binds is unknown. Base quality data are lacking; no much larger clone is found one base away.

The paper as a whole reports these results and caveats: A small fraction of clonotypes appeared in both the CD4 and CD8 compartments, likely as a result of convergent recombination. Compared with the primary T-cell response, the secondary T-cell response was faster but weaker, reaching its peak on day 5 rather than on day 15. Computational filtering was required because FACS-sorted repertoires could contain abundant contaminating clonotypes from the bulk population. Most clones expanded after primary vaccination were re-detected after the booster (96% of CD4 and around nine tenths of CD8), suggesting broad memory maintenance. Because only a couple of donors were included in the study, the extent to which the findings can be generalized is limited.

Deletion took 10 bases off V and 5 bases off J, with a span of 26 bases between the germline ends. Per the germline V gene, MNHEY is the CDR1 and SVGEGT is the CDR2. The CDR3 numbers 16 residues from cysteine through phenylalanine. This entry keeps only the CDR3 DNA: 48 bases, framed from base 1. What this sample's treatment or condition label stands for: live attenuated yellow fever vaccine strain. At every blood-draw timepoint, two biological replicates of bulk PBMCs were collected. A standard Ficoll-Paque protocol was used to isolate PBMCs from peripheral blood. TriZol was used to extract RNA from bulk PBMCs, CD4 and CD8 fractions, and dextramer-positive and dextramer-negative fractions.

The sequence links TRBV6-2 or TRBV6-3 to TRBJ2-5, with the D gene tentatively TRBD1 or TRBD2, based on 5 matching bases in each. The starting material was PBMCs, obtained 5 days after the yellow fever booster vaccination. The sequence came from a man aged 18 to 35 who received the YFV17D yellow fever vaccine. The CDR3 reads as follows: CAILMGEEDELETQYF. In nucleotide form, the sequence is TGTGCCATCTTAATGGGGGAAGAGGACGAGTTGGAGACCCAGTACTTC.